One and the same sample provided the 13 T cell receptor beta chains below, sequenced in a study of blood T cell repertoires in COVID-19. Here immunoSEQ multiplex PCR was the method, and the copy in TCRdb shows in-frame clones only, minus some. The sample includes over 110,000 clones, roughly 85% of them seen just once. The specimen was peripheral blood. These TCRs come from a man between 60 and 75 years old with acute or convalescent COVID-19.

The chain couples TRBV6-5 to TRBJ2-3; 10 positions agree with TRBD1. Germline trimming cut 6 bases from V and 7 bases from J; bases unmatched to any gene: 10. CDR1 is MNHEY and CDR2 is SVGAGI in the germline V gene. The length of the CDR3 is 15 residues. The DNA for the CDR3 is TGTGCCAGCAGCCCGACAGGGGGCCTCATCAATACGCAGTATTTT. The encoded protein is CASSPTGGLINTQYF.

This clone showed up just a few times. This chain uses TRBV2 with TRBJ2-5; tentative D call: TRBD1 (5 bases). CDR1 and CDR2 (germline): SNHLY, FYNNEI. Deletions cut 3 bases from V and 2 bases from J, with 10 bases between. This CDR3 region has 14 residues. Here the CDR3 reads CASSDRVIQETQYF. DNA for the CDR3: TGTGCCAGCAGTGACAGGGTCATACAAGAGACCCAGTACTTC. The whole variable domain, filled in from reference TRBV2 and TRBJ2-5, reads EPEVTQTPSHQVTQMGQEVILRCVPISNHLYFYWYRQILGQKVEFLVSFYNNEISEKSEIFDDQFSVERPDGSNFTLKIRSTKLEDSAMYFCASSDRVIQETQYFGPGTRLLVL.

This rearrangement joins TRBV9 to TRBJ2-7; 11 nucleotides line up with TRBD2. Germline V gene lookup returns CDR1 SGDLS and CDR2 YYNGEE. The CDR3 runs 14 residues. Trimming took 1 base from V and 6 from J; bases not matched to a gene: 3. The CDR3 DNA is TGTGCCAGCAGCGTAACAACTAGCGGGGGCGAGCAGTACTTC. This gives the protein CASSVTTSGGEQYF.

J is TRBJ1-4 and V is TRBV5-1; no clear D. The germline V and J ends were trimmed by 7 bases and 6 bases, with 19 bases remaining between them. Germline V lookup: CDR1 SGHRS, CDR2 YFSETQ. The CDR3 runs to 15 residues. The CDR3 coding sequence is TGCGCCAGCGCCGACCCGACGAAGGGAGATGAAAAACTGTTTTTT. Translating gives CASADPTKGDEKLFF. The entire variable domain, with the rest obtained from reference TRBV5-1 and TRBJ1-4, is as follows: KAGVTQTPRYLIKTRGQQVTLSCSPISGHRSVSWYQQTPGQGLQFLFEYFSETQRNKGNFPGRFSGRQFSNSRSEMNVSTLELGDSALYLCASADPTKGDEKLFFGSGTQLSVL.

The rearrangement uses TRBV30 and TRBJ1-3, with D uncertain. The CDR3 length is 12 residues. The germline CDR1 and CDR2 sequences are GTSNPN and SVGIG (reference sequence). V lost 4 bases and J lost 0, with 4 bases in between. For the CDR3, the DNA is TGTGCCTGGACTCTCTCTGGAAACACCATATATTTT. It is translated as CAWTLSGNTIYF.

This clone was counted only a few times. The V call is TRBV5-5, the J call TRBJ2-7; D is unclear. Trimming pared 0 bases from V and 4 bases from J, leaving 11 bases between. CDR3 size: 14 residues. CDR1 and CDR2 (germline): SGHKS, YYEKEE (reference sequence). The CDR3 loop reads CASSLDHSSYEQYF. The CDR3 DNA sequence: TGTGCCAGCAGCTTGGATCACAGTTCGTACGAGCAGTACTTC.

Only a few counts were recorded for this clone. The chain couples TRBV24-1 to TRBJ2-1; D is unclear. The CDR3 length is 13 residues. V was trimmed by 2 bases and J by 5 bases, leaving 6 bases between them. Per germline, CDR1 KGHDR and CDR2 SFDVKD. CDR3 region: CATSDYPDNEQFF. The CDR3 region has the DNA TGTGCCACCAGTGATTATCCAGACAATGAGCAGTTCTTC.

This clone showed up just a few times. This chain links TRBV5-1 with TRBJ2-1; 11 bases match TRBD2. This CDR3 is 13 amino acids long. CDR1 SGHRS and CDR2 YFSETQ come from the germline V gene. Trimming cost V 4 bases and J 9 bases; bases outside gene matches: 3. The CDR3 DNA reads TGCGCCAGCAGCGGGGGACTAGCGGCTGAGCAGTTCTTC. As protein: CASSGGLAAEQFF.

This chain joins TRBV3-1 (or the pseudogene TRBV3-2) and TRBJ1-1; D remains ambiguous. Trimming shortened V by 3 bases and J by 7 bases, and 15 bases separated the two germline ends. Germline lookup yields CDR1 LGHDT and CDR2 YNNKEL (reference sequence). The CDR3 consists of 14 residues. This CDR3 is CASSQGIVRGEAFF. CDR3 DNA: TGTGCCAGCAGCCAGGGGATCGTACGGGGTGAAGCTTTCTTT.

The V and J genes are TRBV7-2 and TRBJ1-3; tentatively, D is TRBD1 (6 bases). Looked up from germline, CDR1 is SGHTA and CDR2 is FQGNSA. The V gene lost 6 bases and the J gene lost 4 bases, with 16 bases spanning the gap. This CDR3 contains 15 residues. Written as DNA, the CDR3 is TGTGCCAGCAGGGAGGGGGGGACGGGCGGAAACACCATATATTTT. It specifies CASREGGTGGNTIYF.

The chain uses TRBV10-3 and TRBJ1-1, with D unclear. Trimming shortened V by 3 bases and J by 7 bases, and 9 bases separated the two germline ends. CDR1 is ENHRY and CDR2 is SYGVKD in the germline V gene. The CDR3 runs to 12 residues. Here the CDR3 reads CAISDRYSEAFF. DNA for the CDR3: TGTGCCATCAGTGATAGGTACAGTGAAGCTTTCTTT.

V usage is TRBV28 and J usage is TRBJ2-4, with D tentatively TRBD1 (5 bases). V shed 2 bases and J shed 1 base, with 9 bases lying between them. The CDR3 covers 15 residues. Germline V CDR1 and CDR2: MDHEN, SYDVKM. As DNA, the CDR3 is TGTGCCAGCAGTTTACTAGGGGTGGCCAAAAACATTCAGTACTTC. Its translation: CASSLLGVAKNIQYF.

This clone has only a few counts. The gene calls are TRBV30 and TRBJ1-2; 10 bases agree with TRBD1. This CDR3 comprises 14 residues. Unmatched junction bases numbered 1, after V lost 2 bases and J lost 1 base. In germline, CDR1 is GTSNPN, CDR2 SVGIG (reference sequence). The CDR3, as DNA: TGTGCCTGGAGTAGGGACAGGGGTAACTATGGCTACACCTTC. It yields the protein CAWSRDRGNYGYTF. Complete variable domain (other parts from reference TRBV30 and TRBJ1-2): SQTIHQWPATLVQPVGSPLSLECTVEGTSNPNLYWYRQAAGRGLQLLFYSVGIGQISSEVPQNLSASRPQDRQFILSSKKLLLSDSGFYLCAWSRDRGNYGYTFGSGTRLTVV.